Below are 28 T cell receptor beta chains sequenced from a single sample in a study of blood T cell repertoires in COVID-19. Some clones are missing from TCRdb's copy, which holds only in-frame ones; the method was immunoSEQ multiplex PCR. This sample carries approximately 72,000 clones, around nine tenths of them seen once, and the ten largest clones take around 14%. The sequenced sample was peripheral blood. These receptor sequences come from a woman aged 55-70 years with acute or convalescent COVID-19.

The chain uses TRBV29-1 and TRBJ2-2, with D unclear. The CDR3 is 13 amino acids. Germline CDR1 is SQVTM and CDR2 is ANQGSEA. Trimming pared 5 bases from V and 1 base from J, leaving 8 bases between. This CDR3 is CSVRLMNTGELFF. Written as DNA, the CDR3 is TGCAGCGTTCGACTCATGAACACCGGGGAGCTGTTTTTT.

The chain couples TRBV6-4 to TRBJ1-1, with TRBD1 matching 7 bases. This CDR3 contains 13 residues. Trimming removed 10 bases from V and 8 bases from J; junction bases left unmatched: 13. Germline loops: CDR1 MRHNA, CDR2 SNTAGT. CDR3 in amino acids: CATPQGQRTEAFF. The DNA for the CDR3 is TGTGCCACCCCACAGGGGCAACGAACAGAAGCTTTCTTT.

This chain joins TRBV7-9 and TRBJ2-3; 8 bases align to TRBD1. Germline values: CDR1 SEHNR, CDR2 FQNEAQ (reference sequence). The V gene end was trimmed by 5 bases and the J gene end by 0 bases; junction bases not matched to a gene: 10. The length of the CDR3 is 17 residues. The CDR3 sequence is CASSISPTGDSTDTQYF. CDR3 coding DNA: TGTGCCAGCAGCATTTCGCCGACAGGGGATAGCACAGATACGCAGTATTTT.

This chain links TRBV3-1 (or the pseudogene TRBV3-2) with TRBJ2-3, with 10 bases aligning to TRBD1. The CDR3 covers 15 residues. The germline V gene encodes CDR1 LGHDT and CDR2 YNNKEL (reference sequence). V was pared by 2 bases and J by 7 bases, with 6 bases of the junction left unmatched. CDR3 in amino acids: CASSQPGQGLYTQYF. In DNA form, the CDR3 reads TGTGCCAGCAGCCAACCGGGACAGGGGCTGTATACGCAGTATTTT.

Here the CDR3 DNA reads TGTGCCAGCAGCTTAGCGGGGGGGCGGAACGAGCAGTACTTC. Translation gives CASSLAGGRNEQYF. The V call is TRBV7-8, the J call TRBJ2-7, with D possibly TRBD2 on 7 matching bases. Deletions cut 0 bases from V and 5 bases from J, with 11 bases between. This CDR3 has 14 amino acids. The germline V gene encodes CDR1 SGHVS and CDR2 FQNEAQ.

This CDR3 is CASSPLGQLMNTEAFF. The DNA for the CDR3 is TGTGCCAGCAGTCCTCTGGGACAGCTAATGAACACTGAAGCTTTCTTT. The chain uses TRBV28 and TRBJ1-1, with TRBD1 matching 7 bases. The germline V gene has CDR1 MDHEN and CDR2 SYDVKM. Unmatched junction bases numbered 9, after V lost 5 bases and J lost 0 bases. This CDR3 region has 16 residues.

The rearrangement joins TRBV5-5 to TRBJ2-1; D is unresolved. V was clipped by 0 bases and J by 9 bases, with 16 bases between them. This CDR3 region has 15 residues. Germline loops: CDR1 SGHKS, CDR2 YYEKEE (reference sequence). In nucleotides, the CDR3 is TGTGCCAGCAGCTTGGTCCTAGGTTCGAGTGGTGAGCAGTTCTTC. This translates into CASSLVLGSSGEQFF.

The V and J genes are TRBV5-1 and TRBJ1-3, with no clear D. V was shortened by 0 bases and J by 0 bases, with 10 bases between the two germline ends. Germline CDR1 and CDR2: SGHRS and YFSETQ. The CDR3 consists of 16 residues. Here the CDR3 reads CASSLDGQTSGNTIYF. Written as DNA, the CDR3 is TGCGCCAGCAGCTTGGATGGGCAAACCTCTGGAAACACCATATATTTT.

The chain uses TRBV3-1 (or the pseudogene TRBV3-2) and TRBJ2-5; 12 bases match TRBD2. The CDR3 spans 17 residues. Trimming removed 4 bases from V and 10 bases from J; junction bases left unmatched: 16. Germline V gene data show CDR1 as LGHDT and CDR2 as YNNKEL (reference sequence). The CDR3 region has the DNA TGTGCCAGCAGCCTAGCCCGGCTACTAGCGGGGGGAGTGATCCAGTACTTC. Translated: CASSLARLLAGGVIQYF.

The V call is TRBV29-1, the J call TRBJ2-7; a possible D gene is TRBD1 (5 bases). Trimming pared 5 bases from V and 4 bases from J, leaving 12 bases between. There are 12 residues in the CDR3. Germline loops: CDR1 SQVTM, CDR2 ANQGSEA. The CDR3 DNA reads TGCAGCGTTTTAAAGGGGATGTACGAGCAGTACTTC. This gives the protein CSVLKGMYEQYF.

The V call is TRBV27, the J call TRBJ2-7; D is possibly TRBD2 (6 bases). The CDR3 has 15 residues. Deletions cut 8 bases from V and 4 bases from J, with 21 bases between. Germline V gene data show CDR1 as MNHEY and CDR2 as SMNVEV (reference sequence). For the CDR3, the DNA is TGTGCCAGCCGGGCGGGGTCCCTGGAAGGATACGAGCAGTACTTC. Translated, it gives CASRAGSLEGYEQYF.

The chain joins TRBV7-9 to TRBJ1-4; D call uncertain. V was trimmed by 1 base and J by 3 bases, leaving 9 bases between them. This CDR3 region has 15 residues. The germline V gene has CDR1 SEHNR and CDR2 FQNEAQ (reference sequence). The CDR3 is CASSLGQAPNEKLFF. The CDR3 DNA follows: TGTGCCAGCAGCTTAGGGCAGGCCCCTAATGAAAAACTGTTTTTT.

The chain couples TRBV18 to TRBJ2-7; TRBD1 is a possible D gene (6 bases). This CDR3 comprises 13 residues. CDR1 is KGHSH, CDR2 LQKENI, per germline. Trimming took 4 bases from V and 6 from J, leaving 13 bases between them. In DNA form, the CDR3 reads TGTGCCAGCTCACGTGAGGGGGTTGGCGAGCAGTACTTC. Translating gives CASSREGVGEQYF.

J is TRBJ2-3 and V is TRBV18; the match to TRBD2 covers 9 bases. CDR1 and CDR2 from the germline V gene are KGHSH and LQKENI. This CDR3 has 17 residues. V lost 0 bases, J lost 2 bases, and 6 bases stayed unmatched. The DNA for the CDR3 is TGTGCCAGCTCACCACCGAGTAGCGGGGGATTCACAGATACGCAGTATTTT. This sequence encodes CASSPPSSGGFTDTQYF.

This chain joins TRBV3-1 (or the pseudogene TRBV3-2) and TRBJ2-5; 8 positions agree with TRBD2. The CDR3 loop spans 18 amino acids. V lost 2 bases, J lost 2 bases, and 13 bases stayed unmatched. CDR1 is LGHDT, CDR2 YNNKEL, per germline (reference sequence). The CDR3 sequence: CASSQTLGGAGEQETQYF. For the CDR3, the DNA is TGTGCCAGCAGCCAAACCCTTGGAGGAGCGGGGGAGCAAGAGACCCAGTACTTC.

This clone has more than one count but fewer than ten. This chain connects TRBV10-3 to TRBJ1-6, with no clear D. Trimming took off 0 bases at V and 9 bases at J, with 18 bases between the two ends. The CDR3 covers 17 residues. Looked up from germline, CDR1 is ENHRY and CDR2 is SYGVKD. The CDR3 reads CAISESSQRPTGSPLHF. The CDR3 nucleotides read TGTGCCATCAGTGAGTCCTCTCAGAGACCCACGGGTTCACCCCTCCACTTT.

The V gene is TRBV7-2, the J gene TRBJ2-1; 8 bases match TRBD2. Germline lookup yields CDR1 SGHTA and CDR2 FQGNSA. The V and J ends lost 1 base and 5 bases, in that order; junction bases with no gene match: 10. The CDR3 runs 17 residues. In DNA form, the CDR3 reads TGTGCCAGCAGCTTAGACTCCGGGACTAGAGGAGACAATGAGCAGTTCTTC. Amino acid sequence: CASSLDSGTRGDNEQFF.

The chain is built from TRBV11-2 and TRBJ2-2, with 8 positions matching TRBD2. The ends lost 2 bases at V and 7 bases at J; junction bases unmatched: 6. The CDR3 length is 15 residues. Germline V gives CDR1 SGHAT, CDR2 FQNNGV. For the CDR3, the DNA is TGTGCCAGCAGCTTACCTTGGACTAGCAACGGGGAGCTGTTTTTT. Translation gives CASSLPWTSNGELFF.

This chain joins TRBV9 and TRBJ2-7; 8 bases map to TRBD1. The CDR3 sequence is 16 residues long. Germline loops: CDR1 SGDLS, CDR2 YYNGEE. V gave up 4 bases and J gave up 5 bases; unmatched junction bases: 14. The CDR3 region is CASSPSSGRGRNEQYF. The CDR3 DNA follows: TGTGCCAGCAGCCCTTCGAGCGGCAGGGGGCGTAACGAGCAGTACTTC.

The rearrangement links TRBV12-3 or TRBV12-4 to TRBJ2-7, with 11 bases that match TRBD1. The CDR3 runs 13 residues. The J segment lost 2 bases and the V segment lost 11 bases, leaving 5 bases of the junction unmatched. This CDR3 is CAGTGQGAYEQYF. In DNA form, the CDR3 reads TGTGCCGGGACGGGACAGGGGGCCTACGAGCAGTACTTC.

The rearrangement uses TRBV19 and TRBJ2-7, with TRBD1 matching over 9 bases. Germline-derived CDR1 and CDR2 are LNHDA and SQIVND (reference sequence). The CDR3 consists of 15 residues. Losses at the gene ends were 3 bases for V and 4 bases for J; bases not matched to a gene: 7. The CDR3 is CASSIRFGQGYEQYF. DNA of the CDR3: TGTGCCAGTAGTATCCGATTCGGACAGGGGTACGAGCAGTACTTC. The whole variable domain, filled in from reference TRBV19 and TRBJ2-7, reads DGGITQSPKYLFRKEGQNVTLSCEQNLNHDAMYWYRQDPGQGLRLIYYSQIVNDFQKGDIAEGYSVSREKKESFPLTVTSAQKNPTAFYLCASSIRFGQGYEQYFGPGTRLTVT.

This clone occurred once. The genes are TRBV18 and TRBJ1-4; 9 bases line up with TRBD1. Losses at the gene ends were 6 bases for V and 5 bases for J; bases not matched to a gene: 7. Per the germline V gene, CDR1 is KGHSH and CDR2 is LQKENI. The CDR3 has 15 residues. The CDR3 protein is CASSQTGQGNEKLFF. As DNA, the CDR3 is TGTGCCAGCTCGCAAACGGGACAGGGAAATGAAAAACTGTTTTTT.

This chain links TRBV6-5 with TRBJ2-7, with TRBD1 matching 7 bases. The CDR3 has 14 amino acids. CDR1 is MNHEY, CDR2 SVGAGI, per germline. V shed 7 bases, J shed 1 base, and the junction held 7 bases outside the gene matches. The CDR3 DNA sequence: TGTGCCAGCACCTCAAGACAGGGATCCTACGAGCAGTACTTC. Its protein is CASTSRQGSYEQYF.

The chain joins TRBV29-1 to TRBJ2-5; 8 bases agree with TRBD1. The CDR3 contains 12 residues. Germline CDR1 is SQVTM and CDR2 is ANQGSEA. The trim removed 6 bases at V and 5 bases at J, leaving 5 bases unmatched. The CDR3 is CSVPGGGETQYF. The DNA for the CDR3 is TGCAGCGTCCCAGGGGGCGGGGAGACCCAGTACTTC. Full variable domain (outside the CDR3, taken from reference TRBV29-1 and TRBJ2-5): SAVISQKPSRDICQRGTSLTIQCQVDSQVTMMFWYRQQPGQSLTLIATANQGSEATYESGFVIDKFPISRPNLTFSTLTVSNMSPEDSSIYLCSVPGGGETQYFGPGTRLLVL.

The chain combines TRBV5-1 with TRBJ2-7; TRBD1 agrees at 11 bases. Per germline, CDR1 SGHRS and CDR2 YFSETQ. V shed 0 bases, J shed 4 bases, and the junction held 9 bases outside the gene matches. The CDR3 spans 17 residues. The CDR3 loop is CASSLAGRTGGQYEQYF. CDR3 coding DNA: TGCGCCAGCAGCTTGGCGGGTAGGACAGGGGGCCAGTACGAGCAGTACTTC.

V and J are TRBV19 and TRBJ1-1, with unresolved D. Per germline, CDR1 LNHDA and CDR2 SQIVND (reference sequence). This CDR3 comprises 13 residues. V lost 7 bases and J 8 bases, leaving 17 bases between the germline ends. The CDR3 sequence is CASMRDGVPEAFF. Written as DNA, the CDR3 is TGTGCCAGTATGAGAGACGGAGTCCCCGAAGCTTTCTTT.

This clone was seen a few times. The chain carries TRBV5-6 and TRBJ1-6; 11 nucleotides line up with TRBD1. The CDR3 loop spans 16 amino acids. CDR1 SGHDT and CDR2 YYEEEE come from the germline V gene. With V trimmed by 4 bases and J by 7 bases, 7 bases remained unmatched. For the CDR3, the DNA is TGTGCCAGCAGCAACTCGGACAGGGGGCCAAATTCACCCCTCCACTTT. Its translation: CASSNSDRGPNSPLHF.

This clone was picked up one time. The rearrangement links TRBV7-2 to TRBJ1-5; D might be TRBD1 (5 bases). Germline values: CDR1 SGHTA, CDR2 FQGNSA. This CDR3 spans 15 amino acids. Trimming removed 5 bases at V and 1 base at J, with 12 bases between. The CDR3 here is CASSALPGSNQPQHF. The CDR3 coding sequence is TGTGCCAGCAGCGCCTTGCCAGGGAGCAATCAGCCCCAGCATTTT.